A single T cell receptor (beta chain) is shown here with its context. This entry belongs to a study of blood T cell repertoires in COVID-19. Study as a whole: The cDNA or gDNA used as material had been derived from T cells, B-cell-depleted T cells, or PBMCs.

Produced via immunoSEQ multiplex PCR; TCRdb's table is partial and in-frame only. The data contain about 11,000 clones, just under 85% of them singletons. The V gene's germline CDR1 is SGHRS and CDR2 YFSETQ. This CDR3 spans 15 amino acids. J was trimmed by 8 bases and V by 0 bases; bases with no gene match: 8. Material: peripheral blood. The TCR sequence derives from a man aged 50-59 years with active COVID-19. The chain is built from TRBV5-1 and TRBJ2-1; 7 bases align to TRBD2. As DNA, the CDR3 is TGCGCCAGCAGCTTGGGGACTAGTGTGGCCGATGAGCAGTTCTTC. Translation: CASSLGTSVADEQFF. Full variable domain (outside the CDR3, taken from reference TRBV5-1 and TRBJ2-1): KAGVTQTPRYLIKTRGQQVTLSCSPISGHRSVSWYQQTPGQGLQFLFEYFSETQRNKGNFPGRFSGRQFSNSRSEMNVSTLELGDSALYLCASSLGTSVADEQFFGPGTRLTVL.